This T cell receptor beta chain was captured by sequencing in a study of CD8 T cells in Susac syndrome. Random hexamers served to reverse transcribe about 0.5 to 1 ug RNA. TCR beta CDR3 was amplified by immunoSEQ covering 54 Vbeta and 13 Jbeta. From the immunoSEQ multiplex PCR reads, TCRdb called clonotypes with MiXCR, one entry per CDR3 protein. Among 40,000 to 55,000 distinct CDR3 sequences listed, 90% to 95% were seen once. The germline V and J ends were trimmed by 1 base and 7 bases, with 17 bases remaining between them. CDR3 length: 15 amino acids. Germline CDR1 and CDR2: SGHRS and YFSETQ. The multiple sclerosis control group was made up of treatment-naive patients with stable or active relapsing-remitting disease.

This chain links TRBV5-1 with TRBJ1-2; D gene uncertain. The receptor comes from a human donor with multiple sclerosis. Sequencing was carried out using CD8+ T cells from PBMCs. The CDR3 is CASSLRLEGVRGYTF. CDR3 coding DNA: TGCGCCAGCAGCTTGAGGTTGGAGGGTGTACGTGGCTACACCTTC.